This TCR beta chain is from a study of T-cell reconstitution after alpha-beta-depleted transplantation in children. Study results and caveats: The origin of high day-60 TCRbeta diversity in some patients lay in surviving recipient T cells and thymic progenitors. Reports say that about two months after transplant, the alpha-beta T cells came out of several hundred graft clones that had expanded.

The germline V and J ends were trimmed by 2 bases and 0 bases, with 13 bases remaining between them. The CDR3 is 16 residues long. Germline values: CDR1 SGHAT, CDR2 FQNNGV. A TCRbeta library incorporating unique molecular identifiers was prepared. Each CDR3 protein gets one entry after TCRdb re-called the PCR reads with MiXCR. This table has some 450,000 distinct CDR3 sequences, roughly two fifths appearing once. Comments on this clonotype: As yet, its antigen is unknown.

V and J are TRBV11-2 and TRBJ1-1; TRBD1 is a possible D gene (6 bases). The clonotype was recovered from a girl aged 2 to 10 with aplastic anemia, due to receive a stem cell transplant. This specimen was PBMCs, taken before TCRalphabeta/CD19-depleted stem cell transplant. CDR3 sequence reads: CASSLPRTALNTEAFF. The DNA of the CDR3 is TGTGCCAGCAGCTTACCCCGGACAGCTTTGAACACTGAAGCTTTCTTT.